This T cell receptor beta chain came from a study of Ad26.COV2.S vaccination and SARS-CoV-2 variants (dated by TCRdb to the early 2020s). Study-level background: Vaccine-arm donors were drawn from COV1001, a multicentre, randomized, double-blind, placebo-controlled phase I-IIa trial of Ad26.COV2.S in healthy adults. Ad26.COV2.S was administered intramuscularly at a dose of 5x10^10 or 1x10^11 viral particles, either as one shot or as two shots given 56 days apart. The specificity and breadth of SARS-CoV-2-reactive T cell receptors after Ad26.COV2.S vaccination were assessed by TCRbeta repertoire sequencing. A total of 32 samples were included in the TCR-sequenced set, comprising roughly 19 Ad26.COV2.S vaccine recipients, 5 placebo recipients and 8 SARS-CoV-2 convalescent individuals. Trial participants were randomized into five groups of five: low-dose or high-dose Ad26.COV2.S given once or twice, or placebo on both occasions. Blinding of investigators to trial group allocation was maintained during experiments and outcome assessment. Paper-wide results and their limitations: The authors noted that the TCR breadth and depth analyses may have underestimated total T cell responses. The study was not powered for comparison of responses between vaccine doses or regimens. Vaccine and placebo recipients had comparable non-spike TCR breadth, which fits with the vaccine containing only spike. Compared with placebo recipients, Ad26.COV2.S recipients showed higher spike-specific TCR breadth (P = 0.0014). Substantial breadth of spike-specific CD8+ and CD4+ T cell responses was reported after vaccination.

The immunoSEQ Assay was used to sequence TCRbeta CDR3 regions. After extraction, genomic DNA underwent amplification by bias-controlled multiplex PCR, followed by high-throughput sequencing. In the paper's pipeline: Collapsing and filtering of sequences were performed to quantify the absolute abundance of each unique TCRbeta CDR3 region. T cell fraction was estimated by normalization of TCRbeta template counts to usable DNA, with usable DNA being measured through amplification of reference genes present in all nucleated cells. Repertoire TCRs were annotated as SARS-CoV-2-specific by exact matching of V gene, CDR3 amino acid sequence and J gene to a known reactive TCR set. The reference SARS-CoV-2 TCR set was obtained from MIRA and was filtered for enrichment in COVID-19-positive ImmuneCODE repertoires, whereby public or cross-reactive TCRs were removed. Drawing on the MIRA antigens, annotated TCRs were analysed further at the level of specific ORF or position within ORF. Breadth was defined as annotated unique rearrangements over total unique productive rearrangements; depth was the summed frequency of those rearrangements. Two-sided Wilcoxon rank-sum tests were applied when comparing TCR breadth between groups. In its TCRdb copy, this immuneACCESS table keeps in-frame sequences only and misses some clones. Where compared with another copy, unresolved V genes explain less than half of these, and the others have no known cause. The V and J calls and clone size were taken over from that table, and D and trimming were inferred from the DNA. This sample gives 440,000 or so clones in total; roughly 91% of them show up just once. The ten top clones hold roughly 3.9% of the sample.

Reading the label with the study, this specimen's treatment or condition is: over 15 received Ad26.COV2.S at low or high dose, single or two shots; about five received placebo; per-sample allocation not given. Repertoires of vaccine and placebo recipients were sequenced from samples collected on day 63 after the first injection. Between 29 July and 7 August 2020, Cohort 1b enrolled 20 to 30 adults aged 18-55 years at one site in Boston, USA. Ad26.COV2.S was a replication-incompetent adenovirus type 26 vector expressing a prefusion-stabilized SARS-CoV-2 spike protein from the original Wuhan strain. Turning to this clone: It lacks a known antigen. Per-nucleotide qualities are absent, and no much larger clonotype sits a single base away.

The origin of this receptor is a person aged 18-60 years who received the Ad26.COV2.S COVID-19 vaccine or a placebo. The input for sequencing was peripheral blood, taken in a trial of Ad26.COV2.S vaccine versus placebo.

The sequenced DNA: TGTGCCAGCAGCTTAGAGACCGAAATTTTGAACACCGGGGAGCTGTTTTTT. The translation is CASSLETEILNTGELFF. The chain joins TRBV11-2 to TRBJ2-2; the D gene remains uncertain. The junction carries 12 bases between V and J, which are trimmed by 0 bases and 1 base respectively. From the cysteine through the phenylalanine, the CDR3 covers 17 amino acids. CDR3 DNA is the only sequence kept; it has 51 bases, read in frame from the first base. From a lookup of the germline V gene, CDR1 and CDR2 are SGHAT and FQNNGV.